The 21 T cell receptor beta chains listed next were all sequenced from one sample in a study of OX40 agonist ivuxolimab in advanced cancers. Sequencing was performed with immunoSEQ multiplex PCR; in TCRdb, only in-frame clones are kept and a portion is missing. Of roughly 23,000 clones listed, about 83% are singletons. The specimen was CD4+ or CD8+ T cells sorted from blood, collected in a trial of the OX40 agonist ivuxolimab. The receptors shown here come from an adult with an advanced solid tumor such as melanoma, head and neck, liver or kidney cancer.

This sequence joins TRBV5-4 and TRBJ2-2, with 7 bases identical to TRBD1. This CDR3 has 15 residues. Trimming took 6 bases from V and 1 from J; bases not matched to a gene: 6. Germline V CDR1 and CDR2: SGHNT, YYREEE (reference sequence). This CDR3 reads CASNYGTENTGELFF. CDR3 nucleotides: TGTGCCAGCAACTACGGGACAGAGAACACCGGGGAGCTGTTTTTT.

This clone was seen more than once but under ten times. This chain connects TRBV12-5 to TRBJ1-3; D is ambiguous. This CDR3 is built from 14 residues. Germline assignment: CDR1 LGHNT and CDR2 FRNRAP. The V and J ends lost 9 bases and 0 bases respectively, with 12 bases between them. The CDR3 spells CARIHASSGNTIYF. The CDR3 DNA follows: TGTGCTAGGATACACGCGAGCTCTGGAAACACCATATATTTT.

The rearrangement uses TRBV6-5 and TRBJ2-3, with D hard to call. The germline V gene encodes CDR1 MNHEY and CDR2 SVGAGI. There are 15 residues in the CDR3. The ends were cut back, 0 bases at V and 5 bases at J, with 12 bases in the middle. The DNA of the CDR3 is TGTGCCAGCAGTTACTCGGCGAGCGCTGGAGATACGCAGTATTTT. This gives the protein CASSYSASAGDTQYF.

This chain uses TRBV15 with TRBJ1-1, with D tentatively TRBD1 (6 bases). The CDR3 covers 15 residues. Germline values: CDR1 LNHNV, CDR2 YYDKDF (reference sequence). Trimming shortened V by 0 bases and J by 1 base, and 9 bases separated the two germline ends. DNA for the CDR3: TGTGCCACCAGCAGAGATCAGGGGAGGAACACTGAAGCTTTCTTT. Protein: CATSRDQGRNTEAFF.

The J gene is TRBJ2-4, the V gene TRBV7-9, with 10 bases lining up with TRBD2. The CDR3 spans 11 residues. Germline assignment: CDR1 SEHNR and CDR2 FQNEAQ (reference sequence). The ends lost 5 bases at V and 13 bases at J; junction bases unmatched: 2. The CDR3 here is CASSQLAGQYF. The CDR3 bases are TGTGCCAGCAGCCAACTAGCGGGACAGTACTTC.

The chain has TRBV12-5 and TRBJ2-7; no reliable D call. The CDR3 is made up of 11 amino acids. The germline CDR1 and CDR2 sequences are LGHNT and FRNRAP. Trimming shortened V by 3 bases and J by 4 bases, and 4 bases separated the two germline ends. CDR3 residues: CASGFGYEQYF. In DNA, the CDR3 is TGTGCTAGTGGTTTTGGGTACGAGCAGTACTTC.

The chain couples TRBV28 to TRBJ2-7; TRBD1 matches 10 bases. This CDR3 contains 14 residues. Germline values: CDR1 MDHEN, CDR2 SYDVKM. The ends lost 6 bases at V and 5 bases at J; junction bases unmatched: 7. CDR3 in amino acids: CASSPQTGGDEQYF. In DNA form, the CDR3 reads TGTGCCAGCAGCCCCCAGACAGGGGGCGACGAGCAGTACTTC.

The DNA for the CDR3 is TGTGCCAGCAGCCCCTCAAGGGAGACCCAGTACTTC. It codes for CASSPSRETQYF. The chain carries TRBV11-2 and TRBJ2-5; D is uncertain. This CDR3 has 12 residues. CDR1 is SGHAT, CDR2 FQNNGV, per germline. V lost 5 bases to trimming and J lost 5 bases, with 9 bases between them.

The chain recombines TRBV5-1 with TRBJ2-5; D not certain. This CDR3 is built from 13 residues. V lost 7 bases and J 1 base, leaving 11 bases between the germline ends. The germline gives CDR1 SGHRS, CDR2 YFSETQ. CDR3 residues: CASSFPGQETQYF. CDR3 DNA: TGCGCCAGCTCTTTCCCCGGCCAAGAGACCCAGTACTTC.

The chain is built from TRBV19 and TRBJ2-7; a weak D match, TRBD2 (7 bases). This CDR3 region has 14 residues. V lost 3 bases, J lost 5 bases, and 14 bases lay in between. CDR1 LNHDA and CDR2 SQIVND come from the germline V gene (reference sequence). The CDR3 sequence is CASSISAGAHEQYF. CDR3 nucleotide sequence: TGTGCCAGTAGTATCAGCGCGGGGGCCCACGAGCAGTACTTC.

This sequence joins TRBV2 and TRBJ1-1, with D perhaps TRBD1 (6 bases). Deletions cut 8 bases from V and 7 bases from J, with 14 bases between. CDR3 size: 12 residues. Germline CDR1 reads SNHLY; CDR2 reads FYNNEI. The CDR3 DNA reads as TGTGCCAGCGGGTCGGGGGCCGGTGAAGCTTTCTTT. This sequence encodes CASGSGAGEAFF.

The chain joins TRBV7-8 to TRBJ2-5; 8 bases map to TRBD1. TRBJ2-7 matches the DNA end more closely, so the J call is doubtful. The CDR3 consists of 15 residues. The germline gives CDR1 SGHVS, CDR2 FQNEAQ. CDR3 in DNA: TGTGCCAGCAGCCTTTGGACAGGGAGCTCCTACGAGCAGTACTTC. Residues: CASSLWTGSSYEQYF.

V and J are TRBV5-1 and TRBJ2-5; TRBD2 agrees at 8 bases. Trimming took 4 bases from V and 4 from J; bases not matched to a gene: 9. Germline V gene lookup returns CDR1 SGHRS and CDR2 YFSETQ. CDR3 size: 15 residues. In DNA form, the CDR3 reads TGCGCCAGCAGCCCGTCGGGGGGGCAGGTAGAGACCCAGTACTTC. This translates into CASSPSGGQVETQYF.

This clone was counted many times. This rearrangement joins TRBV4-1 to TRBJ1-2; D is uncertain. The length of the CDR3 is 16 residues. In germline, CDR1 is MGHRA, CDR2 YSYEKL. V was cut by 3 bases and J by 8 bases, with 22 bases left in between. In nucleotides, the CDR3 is TGCGCCAGCAGCCACCCCGCACCCTCCCTGATGGAAGGCTACACCTTC. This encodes CASSHPAPSLMEGYTF.

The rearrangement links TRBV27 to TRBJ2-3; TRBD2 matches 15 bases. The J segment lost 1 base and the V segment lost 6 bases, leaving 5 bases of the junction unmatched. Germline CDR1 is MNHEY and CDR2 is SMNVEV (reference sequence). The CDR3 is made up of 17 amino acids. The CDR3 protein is CASRGLAGGPGTDTQYF. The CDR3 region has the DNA TGTGCCAGCAGAGGACTAGCGGGGGGGCCCGGCACAGATACGCAGTATTTT.

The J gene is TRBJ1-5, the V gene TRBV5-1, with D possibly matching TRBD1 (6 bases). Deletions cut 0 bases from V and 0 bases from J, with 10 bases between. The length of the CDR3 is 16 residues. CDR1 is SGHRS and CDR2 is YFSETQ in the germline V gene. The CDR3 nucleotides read TGCGCCAGCAGCTTGGGGACAGAGTATAGCAATCAGCCCCAGCATTTT. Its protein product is CASSLGTEYSNQPQHF.

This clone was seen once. The CDR3 sequence: CASRLTGIEPATDTQYF. The DNA of the CDR3 is TGTGCCAGCAGACTTACCGGGATCGAGCCCGCCACAGATACGCAGTATTTT. This chain uses TRBV27 with TRBJ2-3; maybe TRBD2 (5 bases). CDR1 MNHEY and CDR2 SMNVEV come from the germline V gene (reference sequence). The CDR3 loop spans 17 amino acids. V shed 6 bases and J shed 2 bases, with 21 bases lying between them.

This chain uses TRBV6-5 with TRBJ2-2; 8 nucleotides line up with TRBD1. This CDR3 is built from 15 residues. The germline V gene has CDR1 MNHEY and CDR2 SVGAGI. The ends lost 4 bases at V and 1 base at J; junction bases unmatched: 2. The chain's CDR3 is CASSFDRGNTGELFF. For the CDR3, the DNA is TGTGCCAGCAGTTTCGACAGGGGGAACACCGGGGAGCTGTTTTTT.

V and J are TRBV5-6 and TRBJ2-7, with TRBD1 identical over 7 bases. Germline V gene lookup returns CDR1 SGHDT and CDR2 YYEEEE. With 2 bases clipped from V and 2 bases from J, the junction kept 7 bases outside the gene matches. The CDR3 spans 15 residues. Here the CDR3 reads CASSLEQGYPYEQYF. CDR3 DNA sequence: TGTGCCAGCAGCTTAGAACAGGGGTACCCCTACGAGCAGTACTTC.

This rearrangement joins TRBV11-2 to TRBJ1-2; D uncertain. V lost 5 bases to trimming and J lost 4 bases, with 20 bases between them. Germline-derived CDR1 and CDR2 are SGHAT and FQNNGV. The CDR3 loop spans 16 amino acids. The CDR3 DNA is TGTGCCAGCAGCCTCCAGGTGGTCCCGGGCAGCTATGGCTACACCTTC. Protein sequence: CASSLQVVPGSYGYTF.

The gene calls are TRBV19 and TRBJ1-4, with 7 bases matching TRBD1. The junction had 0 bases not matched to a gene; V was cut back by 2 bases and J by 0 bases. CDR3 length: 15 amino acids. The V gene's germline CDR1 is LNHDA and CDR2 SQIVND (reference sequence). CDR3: CASSITGATNEKLFF. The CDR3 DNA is TGTGCCAGTAGTATAACAGGGGCAACTAATGAAAAACTGTTTTTT.